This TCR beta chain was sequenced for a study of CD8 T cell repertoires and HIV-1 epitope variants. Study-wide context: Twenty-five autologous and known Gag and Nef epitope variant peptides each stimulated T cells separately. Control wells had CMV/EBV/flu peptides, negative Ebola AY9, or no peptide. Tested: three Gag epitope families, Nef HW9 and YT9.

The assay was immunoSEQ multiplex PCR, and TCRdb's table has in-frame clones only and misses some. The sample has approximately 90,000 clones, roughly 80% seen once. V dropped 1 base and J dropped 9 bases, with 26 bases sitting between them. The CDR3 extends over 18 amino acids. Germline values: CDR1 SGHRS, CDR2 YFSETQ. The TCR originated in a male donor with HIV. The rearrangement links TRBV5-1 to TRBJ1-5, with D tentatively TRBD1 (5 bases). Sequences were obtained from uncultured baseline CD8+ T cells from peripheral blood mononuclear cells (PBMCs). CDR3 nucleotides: TGCGCCAGCAGCTTGTTATTGCGGGAAACAGGCACCCGTGTGCCCCAGCATTTT. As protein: CASSLLLRETGTRVPQHF.